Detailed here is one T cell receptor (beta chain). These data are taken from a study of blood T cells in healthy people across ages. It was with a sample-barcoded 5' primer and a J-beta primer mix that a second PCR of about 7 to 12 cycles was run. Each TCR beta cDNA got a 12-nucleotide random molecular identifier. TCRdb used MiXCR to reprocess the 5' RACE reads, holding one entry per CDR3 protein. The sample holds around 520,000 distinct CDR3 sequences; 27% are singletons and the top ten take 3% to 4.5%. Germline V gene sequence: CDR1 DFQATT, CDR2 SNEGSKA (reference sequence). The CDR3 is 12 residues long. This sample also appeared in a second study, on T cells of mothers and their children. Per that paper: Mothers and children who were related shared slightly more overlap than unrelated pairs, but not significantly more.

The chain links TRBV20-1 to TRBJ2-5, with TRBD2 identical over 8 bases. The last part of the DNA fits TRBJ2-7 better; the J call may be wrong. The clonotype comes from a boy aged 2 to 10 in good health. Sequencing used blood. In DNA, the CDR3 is TGCAGTGGTCGGGAGGGAACCTACGAGCAGTACTTC. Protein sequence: CSGREGTYEQYF.